A single sample is the source of the 8 T cell receptor beta chains below, sequenced in a study of Graves' ophthalmopathy and Graves' hyperthyroidism. RNA transcripts served as template for amplifying TCR beta CDR3 sequences. Investigators did first-round RT-PCR with HTBI primers, then second-round multiplex PCR. TCRdb ran MiXCR on the multiplex PCR reads and lists one entry per CDR3 protein. The profile shows 300,000 or so distinct CDR3 sequences, roughly 15% of them singletons. Sequencing used peripheral blood. The source of these receptors is an adult man with Graves' ophthalmopathy.

This clonotype was seen ten or more times. The chain is built from TRBV9 and TRBJ1-1, with D tentatively TRBD1 (5 bases). Between the trimmed V and J ends, which lost 0 bases and 0 bases, there was a span of 6 bases. CDR3 length equals 14 residues. From germline, CDR1 is SGDLS and CDR2 YYNGEE. The CDR3 here is CASSVGGVNTEAFF. DNA of the CDR3: TGTGCCAGCAGCGTAGGAGGGGTGAACACTGAAGCTTTCTTT.

A few counts support this clonotype. A much larger clone lies one base from this, so it may be a read error. The conserved phenylalanine or tryptophan normally closing the CDR3 is absent here, so this likely arose from a read error. The CDR3 DNA follows: TGTGCCAGCAGCCTGGAACGGAACACCGGGGAGCTGTTTTTG. It yields the protein CASSLERNTGELFL. The chain carries TRBV7-9 and TRBJ2-2; D remains ambiguous. The V gene lost 5 bases and the J gene lost 1 base, with 8 bases spanning the gap. Germline values: CDR1 SEHNR, CDR2 FQNEAQ (reference sequence). CDR3 length: 14 residues.

This clonotype was counted ten times or more. The rearrangement uses TRBV5-1 and TRBJ2-7, with 13 bases that match TRBD2. Trimming at V came to 2 bases and at J to 6 bases, leaving 8 bases not matched to a gene. CDR3 size: 16 residues. Germline CDR1 SGHRS, CDR2 YFSETQ. CDR3 DNA: TGCGCCAGCAGCTTAGAACTAGCGGGAGGGCCTTCCGAGCAGTACTTC. Translating it yields CASSLELAGGPSEQYF. Complete variable domain (other parts from reference TRBV5-1 and TRBJ2-7): KAGVTQTPRYLIKTRGQQVTLSCSPISGHRSVSWYQQTPGQGLQFLFEYFSETQRNKGNFPGRFSGRQFSNSRSEMNVSTLELGDSALYLCASSLELAGGPSEQYFGPGTRLTVT.

This clonotype was found many times. This chain connects TRBV6-1 to TRBJ1-1, with TRBD1 matching over 8 bases. The ends lost 4 bases at V and 1 base at J; junction bases unmatched: 2. CDR1 is MNHNS, CDR2 SASEGT, per germline. CDR3 length equals 14 residues. DNA for the CDR3: TGTGCCAGCAGTGTTGGGACAGGGAACACTGAAGCTTTCTTT. Amino acid sequence: CASSVGTGNTEAFF.

This clonotype was counted many times. The chain employs TRBV24-1 and TRBJ1-3; no firm D call. Germline V gene data show CDR1 as KGHDR and CDR2 as SFDVKD. CDR3 length: 11 amino acids. Trimming left V 9 bases short and J 4 bases short, with 6 bases between. The CDR3 region has the DNA TGTGCCACCCAACAGGGAAACACCATATATTTT. As protein: CATQQGNTIYF.

V and J are TRBV7-2 and TRBJ2-5; D not resolved. V lost 1 base and J lost 6, with 9 bases in between. The germline CDR1 and CDR2 sequences are SGHTA and FQGNSA. The CDR3 is made up of 13 amino acids. In DNA form, the CDR3 reads TGTGCCAGCAGCTTAGTGGTCAAAAAGACCCAGTACTTC. It codes for CASSLVVKKTQYF.

This clonotype was seen at least ten times. The chain recombines TRBV12-3 or TRBV12-4 with TRBJ2-7; D may be TRBD1 (6 bases). CDR3 length: 13 residues. Between the trimmed V and J ends, which lost 7 bases and 5 bases, there was a span of 15 bases. CDR3 coding DNA: TGTGCCAGCACTCAGTGGGGGCTTAACGAGCAGTACTTC. Translation gives CASTQWGLNEQYF.

This clonotype appeared many times. V usage is TRBV5-1 and J usage is TRBJ1-6; 10 positions agree with TRBD1. The ends lost 3 bases at V and 9 bases at J; junction bases unmatched: 9. CDR1 is SGHRS, CDR2 YFSETQ, per germline. The CDR3 is 16 residues long. Here the CDR3 DNA reads TGCGCCAGCAGCTCACCGGGACAGGGGTCAGCTTCACCCCTCCACTTT. Translated: CASSSPGQGSASPLHF.